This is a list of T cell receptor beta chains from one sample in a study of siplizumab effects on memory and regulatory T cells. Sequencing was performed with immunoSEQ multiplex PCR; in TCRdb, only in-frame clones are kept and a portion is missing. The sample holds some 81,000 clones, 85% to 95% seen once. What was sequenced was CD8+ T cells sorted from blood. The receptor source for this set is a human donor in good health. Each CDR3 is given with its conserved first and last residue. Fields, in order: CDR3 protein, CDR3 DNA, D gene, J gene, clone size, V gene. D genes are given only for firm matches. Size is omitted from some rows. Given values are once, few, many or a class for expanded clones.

CDR3aa: CASSLASQEKNEKLFF; CDR3nt: TGTGCCAGCAGCTTGGCAAGTCAGGAAAAAAATGAAAAACTGTTTTTT; d_gene: .; j_gene: TRBJ1-4; abundance: .; v_gene: TRBV5-5
CDR3aa: CAWSEDNAEAFF; CDR3nt: TGTGCCTGGAGTGAGGACAACGCTGAAGCTTTCTTT; d_gene: .; j_gene: TRBJ1-1; abundance: .; v_gene: TRBV30
CDR3aa: CASSLTGDEQYF; CDR3nt: TGTGCCAGTAGTCTGACAGGGGACGAGCAGTACTTC; d_gene: TRBD1; j_gene: TRBJ2-7; abundance: .; v_gene: TRBV19
CDR3aa: CAISGNSGRTDTQYF; CDR3nt: TGTGCCATCAGTGGAAATAGCGGGAGAACAGATACGCAGTATTTT; d_gene: TRBD2; j_gene: TRBJ2-3; abundance: .; v_gene: TRBV10-3
CDR3aa: CASSLFSSGGGYEQYF; CDR3nt: TGTGCCAGCAGCTTATTTAGTAGCGGAGGTGGGTACGAGCAGTACTTC; d_gene: .; j_gene: TRBJ2-7; abundance: .; v_gene: TRBV11-2
CDR3aa: CASSLSLREGPYNEQFF; CDR3nt: TGTGCCAGCAGCTTATCGTTGCGGGAGGGCCCTTACAATGAGCAGTTCTTC; d_gene: TRBD2; j_gene: TRBJ2-1; abundance: .; v_gene: TRBV7-3
CDR3aa: CSVPQETQYF; CDR3nt: TGCAGCGTTCCCCAAGAGACCCAGTACTTC; d_gene: .; j_gene: TRBJ2-5; abundance: .; v_gene: TRBV29-1
CDR3aa: CAGQGTSGYNEQFF; CDR3nt: TGTGCCGGACAGGGGACTAGCGGTTACAATGAGCAGTTCTTC; d_gene: TRBD2; j_gene: TRBJ2-1; abundance: .; v_gene: TRBV2
CDR3aa: CASSGVRRKASTDTQYF; CDR3nt: TGTGCCAGCAGTGGGGTCAGGAGAAAAGCTAGCACAGATACGCAGTATTTT; d_gene: .; j_gene: TRBJ2-3; abundance: .; v_gene: TRBV28
CDR3aa: CASSLRQGPYNEQFF; CDR3nt: TGTGCCAGCAGCTTAAGGCAGGGACCCTACAATGAGCAGTTCTTC; d_gene: .; j_gene: TRBJ2-1; abundance: .; v_gene: TRBV7-3
CDR3aa: CASSVAVGGGYGHTF; CDR3nt: TGTGCCAGCAGCGTAGCTGTAGGGGGCGGCTATGGCCACACCTTC; d_gene: TRBD1; j_gene: TRBJ1-2; abundance: .; v_gene: TRBV9
CDR3aa: CASSLIASQPQHF; CDR3nt: TGTGCCAGCAGTTTGATAGCAAGTCAGCCCCAGCATTTT; d_gene: .; j_gene: TRBJ1-5; abundance: .; v_gene: TRBV27
CDR3aa: CASTATGETTNEKLFF; CDR3nt: TGTGCCAGCACCGCGACAGGGGAGACAACTAATGAAAAACTGTTTTTT; d_gene: TRBD1; j_gene: TRBJ1-4; abundance: .; v_gene: TRBV9
CDR3aa: CASRYRVDTQYF; CDR3nt: TGTGCCAGCAGGTACAGGGTCGATACGCAGTATTTT; d_gene: .; j_gene: TRBJ2-3; abundance: .; v_gene: TRBV2
CDR3aa: CASSGPGQGLSVPYNEQFF; CDR3nt: TGTGCCAGCAGCGGACCGGGACAGGGACTTTCAGTCCCCTACAATGAGCAGTTCTTC; d_gene: .; j_gene: TRBJ2-1; abundance: .; v_gene: TRBV21-1
CDR3aa: CAISDPRERGQGTEAFF; CDR3nt: TGTGCCATCAGTGACCCCCGCGAGAGGGGGCAAGGCACTGAAGCTTTCTTT; d_gene: TRBD1; j_gene: TRBJ1-1; abundance: .; v_gene: TRBV10-3
CDR3aa: CASSVWVTSGMTDTQYF; CDR3nt: TGCGCCAGCAGTGTTTGGGTGACTAGCGGGATGACAGATACGCAGTATTTT; d_gene: TRBD2; j_gene: TRBJ2-3; abundance: once; v_gene: TRBV10-2
CDR3aa: CASSTQMGRELPYEQFF; CDR3nt: TGTGCCAGTAGTACCCAAATGGGGCGGGAGCTCCCTTATGAGCAGTTCTTC; d_gene: TRBD2; j_gene: TRBJ2-1; abundance: .; v_gene: TRBV19
CDR3aa: CASSLGGSYEQYF; CDR3nt: TGTGCCAGCAGTTTGGGCGGGAGCTACGAGCAGTACTTC; d_gene: TRBD2; j_gene: TRBJ2-7; abundance: .; v_gene: TRBV27
CDR3aa: CASSSGTRAYEQYF; CDR3nt: TGTGCCAGCAGCTCCGGGACTAGGGCCTACGAGCAGTACTTC; d_gene: TRBD2; j_gene: TRBJ2-7; abundance: .; v_gene: TRBV7-9
CDR3aa: CASSLRTVTYEQYF; CDR3nt: TGTGCCAGCAGCTTAAGAACAGTGACCTACGAGCAGTACTTC; d_gene: .; j_gene: TRBJ2-7; abundance: .; v_gene: TRBV11-2
CDR3aa: CASSGVALTYNEQFF; CDR3nt: TGTGCCAGCAGCGGAGTAGCGCTTACCTACAATGAGCAGTTCTTC; d_gene: .; j_gene: TRBJ2-1; abundance: .; v_gene: TRBV28
CDR3aa: CASSLFAGTSSGANVLTF; CDR3nt: TGTGCCAGCAGCTTATTCGCGGGTACCAGCTCTGGGGCCAACGTCCTGACTTTC; d_gene: .; j_gene: TRBJ2-6; abundance: few; v_gene: TRBV7-2
CDR3aa: CASRAGTGFSYEQYF; CDR3nt: TGTGCCAGCAGAGCCGGGACAGGGTTTAGCTACGAGCAGTACTTC; d_gene: TRBD1; j_gene: TRBJ2-7; abundance: .; v_gene: TRBV2
CDR3aa: CASSVDSSGANVLTF; CDR3nt: TGTGCCAGCAGCGTAGACAGCTCTGGGGCCAACGTCCTGACTTTC; d_gene: .; j_gene: TRBJ2-6; abundance: once; v_gene: TRBV7-6
CDR3aa: CASSRSGSGYEQYF; CDR3nt: TGTGCCAGCAGCCGTAGCGGGAGTGGCTACGAGCAGTACTTC; d_gene: TRBD2; j_gene: TRBJ2-7; abundance: .; v_gene: TRBV9
CDR3aa: CSVEDRTGGGIEQFF; CDR3nt: TGCAGCGTTGAAGATCGCACAGGGGGCGGGATTGAGCAGTTCTTC; d_gene: TRBD1; j_gene: TRBJ2-1; abundance: .; v_gene: TRBV29-1
CDR3aa: CASSEDGWSSGYEQYF; CDR3nt: TGTGCCAGCAGTGAAGACGGATGGTCTAGCGGCTACGAGCAGTACTTC; d_gene: TRBD2; j_gene: TRBJ2-7; abundance: .; v_gene: TRBV6-1
CDR3aa: CAISESRDRGETQYF; CDR3nt: TGTGCCATCAGTGAGTCGCGGGACAGGGGGGAGACCCAGTACTTC; d_gene: TRBD1; j_gene: TRBJ2-5; abundance: .; v_gene: TRBV10-3
CDR3aa: CASSFRDRNFTDTQYF; CDR3nt: TGTGCCAGCAGCTTTAGGGACAGGAACTTCACAGATACGCAGTATTTT; d_gene: TRBD1; j_gene: TRBJ2-3; abundance: .; v_gene: TRBV13
CDR3aa: CASGGTPSSYEQYF; CDR3nt: TGTGCCAGCGGGGGGACTCCTAGCTCCTACGAGCAGTACTTC; d_gene: .; j_gene: TRBJ2-7; abundance: .; v_gene: TRBV6-6
CDR3aa: CASSLGLGVTGELFF; CDR3nt: TGTGCCAGCAGCTTGGGTCTCGGGGTGACCGGGGAGCTGTTTTTT; d_gene: .; j_gene: TRBJ2-2; abundance: .; v_gene: TRBV5-8
CDR3aa: CASSLVGAALIPQNNEQFF; CDR3nt: TGTGCCAGCAGCTTAGTAGGTGCAGCCCTAATACCCCAAAACAATGAGCAGTTCTTC; d_gene: .; j_gene: TRBJ2-1; abundance: once; v_gene: TRBV11-1
CDR3aa: CATSTGTSGYEQYF; CDR3nt: TGTGCCACCTCAACCGGGACTAGCGGCTACGAGCAGTACTTC; d_gene: TRBD2; j_gene: TRBJ2-7; abundance: .; v_gene: TRBV19
CDR3aa: CASSLPGTGNLIEQYF; CDR3nt: TGTGCCAGCAGCTTACCAGGGACAGGGAACCTTATCGAGCAGTACTTC; d_gene: TRBD1; j_gene: TRBJ2-7; abundance: .; v_gene: TRBV7-2
CDR3aa: CSVEGTTSTDTQYF; CDR3nt: TGCAGCGTTGAAGGGACAACTAGCACAGATACGCAGTATTTT; d_gene: .; j_gene: TRBJ2-3; abundance: .; v_gene: TRBV29-1
CDR3aa: CATATSGRNEQYF; CDR3nt: TGTGCCACGGCGACTAGCGGGAGAAACGAGCAGTACTTC; d_gene: TRBD2; j_gene: TRBJ2-7; abundance: .; v_gene: TRBV2
CDR3aa: CASSLADLGLAGAETQYF; CDR3nt: TGTGCCAGCAGCTTGGCCGATTTGGGACTAGCGGGAGCGGAGACCCAGTACTTC; d_gene: TRBD2; j_gene: TRBJ2-5; abundance: .; v_gene: TRBV5-6
CDR3aa: CASSLSAGGRGYTF; CDR3nt: TGTGCCAGCAGTTTATCGGCAGGAGGACGAGGCTACACCTTC; d_gene: .; j_gene: TRBJ1-2; abundance: .; v_gene: TRBV27
CDR3aa: CASSPRDIPEQYF; CDR3nt: TGTGCCAGCAGCCCCAGGGACATCCCCGAGCAGTACTTC; d_gene: .; j_gene: TRBJ2-7; abundance: once; v_gene: TRBV27
CDR3aa: CASSLQRGNEQFF; CDR3nt: TGTGCCAGCAGCTTGCAAAGGGGCAATGAGCAGTTCTTC; d_gene: .; j_gene: TRBJ2-1; abundance: few; v_gene: TRBV7-6
CDR3aa: CSVEVTGNEQFF; CDR3nt: TGCAGCGTTGAAGTGACGGGGAATGAGCAGTTCTTC; d_gene: .; j_gene: TRBJ2-1; abundance: .; v_gene: TRBV29-1
CDR3aa: CASSYAGSGYEQYF; CDR3nt: TGTGCCAGCAGTTACGCGGGCTCTGGGTACGAGCAGTACTTC; d_gene: .; j_gene: TRBJ2-7; abundance: .; v_gene: TRBV6-6
CDR3aa: CASSWTGYYEQYF; CDR3nt: TGTGCCAGCAGTTGGACGGGATACTACGAGCAGTACTTC; d_gene: .; j_gene: TRBJ2-7; abundance: .; v_gene: TRBV27
CDR3aa: CASSTDANTEAFF; CDR3nt: TGTGCCAGCAGTACCGACGCGAACACTGAAGCTTTCTTT; d_gene: .; j_gene: TRBJ1-1; abundance: .; v_gene: TRBV27
CDR3aa: CASSYSEGGTEAFF; CDR3nt: TGTGCCAGCAGTTACTCGGAGGGGGGGACTGAAGCTTTCTTT; d_gene: .; j_gene: TRBJ1-1; abundance: .; v_gene: TRBV6-5